One and the same sample provided the 22 T cell receptor beta chains below, sequenced in a study of cytomegalovirus exposure and HLA in healthy donors. The study ran its PCR with 60 Vbeta and 13 Jbeta primers. Here immunoSEQ multiplex PCR was the method, and the copy in TCRdb shows in-frame clones only, minus some. Here the sample spans about 140,000 clones, 77% being singletons. What was sequenced was PBMCs. These receptors were taken from a woman in her forties or fifties in good health and CMV-seronegative.

The V call is TRBV11-3, the J call TRBJ2-5; maybe TRBD1 (5 bases). Germline values: CDR1 SGHNT, CDR2 YENEEA. The CDR3 is 15 amino acids. V was trimmed by 5 bases and J by 4 bases, leaving 17 bases between them. CDR3 DNA: TGTGCCAGCAGCCTTAGGGGATCCGCCCTAGAGACCCAGTACTTC. It encodes CASSLRGSALETQYF.

V is TRBV10-3 and J is TRBJ2-7; D is ambiguous. Trimming took off 0 bases at V and 3 bases at J, with 12 bases between the two ends. CDR3 length: 15 amino acids. CDR1 is ENHRY and CDR2 is SYGVKD in the germline V gene. CDR3 DNA sequence: TGTGCCATCAGTGAGTCAAGGCAGGCAGGCTACGAGCAGTACTTC. It specifies CAISESRQAGYEQYF.

The rearrangement joins TRBV2 to TRBJ2-7; possible D gene TRBD1, 5 bases. The CDR3 runs 15 residues. Germline CDR1 SNHLY, CDR2 FYNNEI. V was shortened by 3 bases and J by 0 bases, with 12 bases between the two germline ends. The CDR3 region has the DNA TGTGCCAGCAGTGACAGGGCAGGAGCCTCCTACGAGCAGTACTTC. Amino acids: CASSDRAGASYEQYF. The full variable domain, completed using reference TRBV2 and TRBJ2-7, is EPEVTQTPSHQVTQMGQEVILRCVPISNHLYFYWYRQILGQKVEFLVSFYNNEISEKSEIFDDQFSVERPDGSNFTLKIRSTKLEDSAMYFCASSDRAGASYEQYFGPGTRLTVT.

As regards this clone: The sample has other DNA sequences that encode this CDR3 too. J is TRBJ2-1 and V is TRBV5-1; 9 bases fit TRBD2. Looked up from germline, CDR1 is SGHRS and CDR2 is YFSETQ. The CDR3 contains 15 residues. V gave up 0 bases and J gave up 4 bases; unmatched junction bases: 2. The CDR3 DNA reads as TGCGCCAGCAGCTTGGGTCTAGCGGGGTACAATGAGCAGTTCTTC. The encoded protein is CASSLGLAGYNEQFF.

This clone was counted only a few times. V is TRBV20-1 and J is TRBJ2-7; 8 nucleotides match TRBD1. Trimming removed 5 bases from V and 5 bases from J; junction bases left unmatched: 2. Per germline, CDR1 DFQATT and CDR2 SNEGSKA (reference sequence). This CDR3 has 11 amino acids. CDR3 sequence reads: CSAGQGDEQYF. CDR3 nucleotide sequence: TGCAGTGCTGGACAGGGCGACGAGCAGTACTTC.

The gene calls are TRBV7-9 and TRBJ2-5, with D tentatively TRBD2 (5 bases). The V gene lost 1 base and the J gene lost 2 bases, with 14 bases spanning the gap. This CDR3 is built from 16 residues. Per the germline V gene, CDR1 is SEHNR and CDR2 is FQNEAQ (reference sequence). In DNA form, the CDR3 reads TGTGCCAGCAGCTTAGTATTGGGATCGGGGCAAGAGACCCAGTACTTC. This translates into CASSLVLGSGQETQYF.

The V call is TRBV2, the J call TRBJ1-1; D perhaps matches TRBD1 (6 bases). Trimming cost V 10 bases and J 10 bases, with 19 bases left between them. Germline V gives CDR1 SNHLY, CDR2 FYNNEI. This CDR3 is built from 12 residues. The DNA of the CDR3 is TGTGCCACCAGGACAGCCCCACAGGGAGCTTTCTTT. This translates into CATRTAPQGAFF.

The genes are TRBV11-2 and TRBJ1-4; D not certain. The CDR3 covers 16 residues. Deletions cut 2 bases from V and 7 bases from J, with 17 bases between. The germline CDR1 and CDR2 sequences are SGHAT and FQNNGV. The CDR3 DNA is TGTGCCAGCAGCTTAAACCCCTTTGGACTAGTTGAAAAACTGTTTTTT. Translation: CASSLNPFGLVEKLFF. Using reference TRBV11-2 and TRBJ1-4 for the parts outside the CDR3, the full variable domain is EAGVAQSPRYKIIEKRQSVAFWCNPISGHATLYWYQQILGQGPKLLIQFQNNGVVDDSQLPKDRFSAERLKGVDSTLKIQPAKLEDSAVYLCASSLNPFGLVEKLFFGSGTQLSVL.

The chain is built from TRBV11-2 and TRBJ1-6; D ambiguous. Germline-derived CDR1 and CDR2 are SGHAT and FQNNGV. V was trimmed by 3 bases and J by 7 bases, leaving 10 bases between them. The CDR3 is made up of 14 amino acids. CDR3 nucleotide sequence: TGTGCCAGCAGCTTTGGCCCGCGGAATTCACCCCTCCACTTT. Its protein is CASSFGPRNSPLHF.

The chain joins TRBV9 to TRBJ1-5; TRBD1 aligns across 7 bases. The V segment lost 0 bases and the J segment 5 bases; nucleotides outside the gene matches: 5. The CDR3 spans 15 residues. Germline CDR1 SGDLS, CDR2 YYNGEE. Here the CDR3 reads CASSVEGAEDQPQHF. In DNA form, the CDR3 reads TGTGCCAGCAGCGTAGAGGGGGCCGAAGATCAGCCCCAGCATTTT.

The gene calls are TRBV4-1 and TRBJ2-5, with TRBD1 identical over 9 bases. The CDR3 is 14 amino acids. V gave up 4 bases and J gave up 4 bases; unmatched junction bases: 4. Germline V gives CDR1 MGHRA, CDR2 YSYEKL. As DNA, the CDR3 is TGCGCCAGCAGCCTACCGGGACAGGGAGAGACCCAGTACTTC. Its protein product is CASSLPGQGETQYF.

The chain joins TRBV6-5 to TRBJ2-7, with a weak D call TRBD1 (5 bases). The germline V gene encodes CDR1 MNHEY and CDR2 SVGAGI. The CDR3 loop spans 13 amino acids. V lost 3 bases, J lost 7 bases, and 13 bases lay in between. The CDR3 region is CASSYAVPGEQYF. CDR3 DNA sequence: TGTGCCAGCAGTTATGCCGTCCCAGGGGAGCAGTACTTC.

The rearrangement uses TRBV19 and TRBJ1-4, with D possibly being TRBD1 (5 bases). Trimming took 6 bases from V and 2 from J, leaving 16 bases between them. Germline CDR1 and CDR2: LNHDA and SQIVND (reference sequence). This CDR3 spans 16 amino acids. Here the CDR3 DNA reads TGTGCCAGTAGCTCGCCCGGGGGGAGCACTAATGAAAAACTGTTTTTT. This codes for CASSSPGGSTNEKLFF.

The chain is built from TRBV4-1 and TRBJ1-2; D remains ambiguous. The germline V and J ends were trimmed by 1 base and 7 bases, with 25 bases remaining between them. This CDR3 has 18 amino acids. Germline CDR1 MGHRA, CDR2 YSYEKL. CDR3 bases: TGCGCCAGCAGCCAAGTCCCTCGGACCCGGGAGGGCGGGTCTGGCTACACCTTC. Translating it yields CASSQVPRTREGGSGYTF.

The CDR3 DNA follows: TGTGCCAGCACCCGGGACAGGAGTGGTCAGCCCCAGCATTTT. It is translated as CASTRDRSGQPQHF. The rearrangement joins TRBV6-1 to TRBJ1-5; TRBD1 aligns across 8 bases. Germline loops: CDR1 MNHNS, CDR2 SASEGT. The V gene end was trimmed by 7 bases and the J gene end by 6 bases; junction bases not matched to a gene: 8. This CDR3 is 14 amino acids long.

The chain recombines TRBV28 with TRBJ2-7; 7 bases are shared with TRBD1. CDR1 MDHEN and CDR2 SYDVKM come from the germline V gene. The J segment lost 4 bases and the V segment lost 5 bases, leaving 8 bases of the junction unmatched. The CDR3 runs 14 residues. DNA of the CDR3: TGTGCCAGCAGTATAGGGGGCCGCGGTTACGAGCAGTACTTC. Translating gives CASSIGGRGYEQYF.

V is TRBV7-3 and J is TRBJ2-5, with 7 bases that match TRBD2. Unmatched junction bases numbered 9, after V lost 5 bases and J lost 6 bases. Germline lookup yields CDR1 SGHTA and CDR2 FQGTGA. The CDR3 has 14 residues. DNA of the CDR3: TGTGCCAGCAGCCCAACGGGGCGGGGGAAGACCCAGTACTTC. Translated, it gives CASSPTGRGKTQYF.

The V and J genes are TRBV16 and TRBJ2-7; D not resolved. This CDR3 has 13 amino acids. Germline V gives CDR1 KGHSY, CDR2 FQNENV. Trimming shortened V by 4 bases and J by 4 bases, and 11 bases separated the two germline ends. The CDR3 coding sequence is TGTGCCAGCAGCCCCGGTCTTCCTTACGAGCAGTACTTC. It translates to CASSPGLPYEQYF.

The CDR3 nucleotides read TGTGCCTGGAGTGTTTCGATCCAGGGTCTCGAGCAGTACTTC. Protein product: CAWSVSIQGLEQYF. The genes are TRBV30 and TRBJ2-7, with TRBD1 as a possible D gene (5 bases). V lost 0 bases and J lost 6, with 15 bases in between. The CDR3 loop spans 14 amino acids. Germline V gives CDR1 GTSNPN, CDR2 SVGIG (reference sequence).

The rearrangement links TRBV6-4 to TRBJ2-2; TRBD2 is a possible D gene (5 bases). From germline, CDR1 is MRHNA and CDR2 SNTAGT. The CDR3 is 16 amino acids. V lost 3 bases to trimming and J lost 5 bases, with 16 bases between them. CDR3 bases: TGTGCCAGCAGTGAGGGCGGGCCCCCCGAGACCGGGGAGCTGTTTTTT. Translating it yields CASSEGGPPETGELFF.

This chain connects TRBV30 to TRBJ1-5; maybe TRBD1 (6 bases). The V and J ends lost 4 bases and 0 bases respectively, with 13 bases between them. CDR3 length equals 15 residues. Germline V gene data show CDR1 as GTSNPN and CDR2 as SVGIG (reference sequence). CDR3 protein: CAWTTGRGSNQPQHF. CDR3 bases: TGTGCCTGGACAACAGGGCGAGGTAGCAATCAGCCCCAGCATTTT.

The gene calls are TRBV2 and TRBJ1-2; D possibly corresponds to TRBD1 (6 bases). Germline V gene lookup returns CDR1 SNHLY and CDR2 FYNNEI. V shed 8 bases and J shed 3 bases, with 13 bases lying between them. The CDR3 sequence is 13 residues long. CDR3 residues: CASSGVYDYGYTF. CDR3 sequence (DNA): TGTGCCAGCTCAGGGGTTTATGACTATGGCTACACCTTC.